The present T cell receptor (beta chain) was sequenced within a study of shared clonotypes between healthy human individuals. The wider study: Researchers assigned three CD4 naive, three CD4 memory, two CD8 naive and one CD8 memory plate to each donor.

Data came from immunoSEQ multiplex PCR; TCRdb stores just in-frame clones and leaves some out. The table lists about 1.5 million clones, nearly 99% of them singletons. Study-wide findings and caveats: Sequencing depth was expected to affect clonotype sharing among donors. Naive CD4 clonotypes overlapped across a few donors at approximately 5.5%.

About this clone itself: Its target is unknown.

This CDR3 contains 14 residues. The germline V gene encodes CDR1 SGHNT and CDR2 YYREEE (reference sequence). Trimming stripped 1 base from V and 3 bases from J, with 7 bases between. The sequence came from a man under 40 in good health. Sequencing was done on a sample of naive CD4+ T cells sorted from blood. Subset denoted: CD45RA+ positively selected. The chain uses TRBV5-4 and TRBJ1-4, with unresolved D. The DNA of the CDR3 is TGTGCCAGCAGCTTGCCGGGATCTAATGAAAAACTGTTTTTT. Its protein product is CASSLPGSNEKLFF. The full variable domain, with the rest looked up from reference TRBV5-4 and TRBJ1-4, is ETGVTQSPTHLIKTRGQQVTLRCSSQSGHNTVSWYQQALGQGPQFIFQYYREEENGRGNFPPRFSGLQFPNYSSELNVNALELDDSALYLCASSLPGSNEKLFFGSGTQLSVL.